This entry lists 4 T cell receptor beta chains sequenced from one sample in a study of cytomegalovirus exposure and HLA in healthy donors. This PCR relied on a set of 60 Vbeta primers and 13 Jbeta primers. TCRdb keeps only in-frame clones here, not all; method: immunoSEQ multiplex PCR. The data show around 150,000 clones, roughly 77% seen once. Sequenced input: PBMCs. These receptor sequences come from a man aged 45-65 years in good health and CMV-seropositive.

This chain uses TRBV6-5 with TRBJ1-1; D is perhaps TRBD1 (5 bases). Germline lookup yields CDR1 MNHEY and CDR2 SVGAGI. The CDR3 sequence is 15 residues long. V was clipped by 0 bases and J by 5 bases, with 13 bases between them. The CDR3: CASSYSIGRGTEAFF. CDR3 nucleotide sequence: TGTGCCAGCAGTTACTCGATAGGTCGGGGGACTGAAGCTTTCTTT.

In this sample, this clone turned up a few times. The chain combines TRBV7-9 with TRBJ1-2, with TRBD1 identical over 8 bases. CDR1 and CDR2 (germline): SEHNR, FQNEAQ (reference sequence). CDR3 size: 15 residues. V trimming: 2 bases; J trimming: 8 bases; junction bases outside the gene matches: 10. CDR3 in DNA: TGTGCCAGCAGCTTAAATCAGGACAGGGCGGCCGGCTACACCTTC. This translates into CASSLNQDRAAGYTF.

CDR3 bases: TGTGCCAGCAGTTTAGTAGGGGAAACCGAGACTGAAGCTTTCTTT. Its protein is CASSLVGETETEAFF. The chain carries TRBV28 and TRBJ1-1; D may be TRBD1 (5 bases). The germline CDR1 and CDR2 sequences are MDHEN and SYDVKM. Trimming shortened V by 2 bases and J by 5 bases, and 15 bases separated the two germline ends. CDR3 size: 15 residues.

This sequence joins TRBV6-6 and TRBJ2-7; D perhaps matches TRBD1 (5 bases). CDR3 size: 14 residues. Trimming removed 0 bases at V and 3 bases at J, with 9 bases between. In germline, CDR1 is MNHNY, CDR2 SVGAGI (reference sequence). The CDR3 nucleotides are TGTGCCAGCAGTTACTCCGACAGACACTACGAGCAGTACTTC. Translated: CASSYSDRHYEQYF.